This T cell receptor beta chain was sequenced during a study of T-cell reconstitution after alpha-beta-depleted transplantation in children. General study results and limits: Several hundred graft clones that had expanded were reportedly the source of alpha-beta T cells about two months after transplant. At day 60, the high TCRbeta diversity found in some patients originated from recipient T cells and thymic progenitors that had survived. After one year, T-cell counts and TCRbeta diversity mostly came from new T cells.

Unique molecular identifiers were built into the TCRbeta library. TCRdb processed the PCR reads anew with MiXCR; each CDR3 protein has one entry. This table holds about 250,000 distinct CDR3 sequences, approximately 24% found once. Per the germline V gene, CDR1 is MDHEN and CDR2 is SYDVKM. This CDR3 is 17 amino acids long. V lost 5 bases and J lost 7; bases outside the gene matches: 15. About this clonotype itself: What it binds is not known.

This TCR was recovered from a female patient aged 2-15 years who had a stem cell transplant for congenital amegakaryocytic thrombocytopenia, so the T cells may come from the graft donor. The chain couples TRBV28 to TRBJ2-1; 9 bases are shared with TRBD2. The source was PBMCs, mostly from graft donor cells, collected 360 days after TCRalphabeta/CD19-depleted stem cell transplant. CDR3 protein: CASSPPNLSGGLNEQFF. Written as DNA, the CDR3 is TGTGCCAGCAGTCCGCCCAACCTGAGCGGGGGGTTAAATGAGCAGTTCTTC.